This T cell receptor beta chain is from a study of blood T cell repertoires in COVID-19. Across the study: COVID-19 samples, acute and convalescent, were from the United States, Italy and Spain. T cells, B-cell-depleted T cells, or PBMCs provided the cDNA or gDNA that served as material.

In germline, CDR1 is LGHDT, CDR2 YNNKEL (reference sequence). The V gene lost 1 base and the J gene lost 9 bases, with 15 bases spanning the gap. The CDR3 loop spans 15 amino acids. As originally analysed: Quantification of nucleated cells was approximated via reference gene primer amplification. Clones were sequenced by immunoSEQ multiplex PCR, and TCRdb holds only the in-frame ones, with some missing. V and J calls plus clone size are reproduced from that table; the DNA served to infer D and trimming. The data hold hundreds of thousands of clones, with about nine tenths observed a single time. This TCR derives from a woman in her twenties or thirties who had recovered from COVID-19. The chain links TRBV3-1 (or the pseudogene TRBV3-2) to TRBJ1-4; D uncertain. Material: peripheral blood. The CDR3: CASSQVRGSGQKLFF. The CDR3, as DNA: TGTGCCAGCAGCCAAGTTCGAGGATCTGGTCAAAAACTGTTTTTT.